One sample yielded the 14 T cell receptor beta chains listed below, sequenced in a study of blood T cell repertoires in COVID-19. Profiled with immunoSEQ multiplex PCR; TCRdb holds only in-frame clones, not every one. The sample holds around 62,000 clones; approximately 87% are singletons and the top ten take 1% to 1.5%. The sample comprised peripheral blood. These receptor sequences come from a woman aged 55-75 years with acute or convalescent COVID-19.

This rearrangement joins TRBV27 to TRBJ2-3; D gene ambiguous. V lost 3 bases and J 0 bases, leaving 7 bases between the germline ends. Germline assignment: CDR1 MNHEY and CDR2 SMNVEV (reference sequence). The CDR3 is 14 amino acids. CDR3: CASSFQSSTDTQYF. CDR3 DNA: TGTGCCAGCAGTTTTCAGTCTAGCACAGATACGCAGTATTTT.

The chain couples TRBV24-1 to TRBJ1-5, with D perhaps matching TRBD1 (6 bases). This CDR3 spans 14 amino acids. Trimming took 4 bases from V and 4 from J, leaving 10 bases between them. Per germline, CDR1 KGHDR and CDR2 SFDVKD. The CDR3 sequence is CATSEGQPNQPQHF. The CDR3 nucleotides read TGTGCCACCAGTGAAGGACAGCCGAATCAGCCCCAGCATTTT.

This chain uses TRBV11-2 with TRBJ1-2; tentative D call: TRBD1 (5 bases). The V gene lost 5 bases and the J gene lost 4 bases, with 11 bases spanning the gap. This CDR3 region has 13 residues. Germline CDR1 SGHAT, CDR2 FQNNGV. CDR3 in amino acids: CASSLGAVYGYTF. The CDR3, as DNA: TGTGCCAGCAGCCTAGGGGCAGTCTATGGCTACACCTTC.

This chain links TRBV19 with TRBJ1-1; D call uncertain. V lost 6 bases and J lost 1, with 9 bases in between. CDR1 is LNHDA and CDR2 is SQIVND in the germline V gene (reference sequence). The CDR3 sequence is 13 residues long. CDR3 sequence: CASSPHGNTEAFF. The CDR3 nucleotides are TGTGCCAGTAGCCCACATGGGAACACTGAAGCTTTCTTT.

The chain uses TRBV6-5 and TRBJ2-1, with 7 nucleotides matching TRBD1. Germline V gives CDR1 MNHEY, CDR2 SVGAGI. Trimming removed 6 bases from V and 10 bases from J; junction bases left unmatched: 9. The CDR3 has 13 amino acids. CDR3: CASSRAGRGEQFF. CDR3 sequence (DNA): TGTGCCAGCAGCCGTGCGGGCAGGGGGGAGCAGTTCTTC.

This clone was recorded once. V usage is TRBV5-1 and J usage is TRBJ1-2, with 8 bases aligning to TRBD1. With V trimmed by 2 bases and J by 13 bases, 13 bases remained unmatched. Germline V gives CDR1 SGHRS, CDR2 YFSETQ. CDR3 length: 14 residues. As DNA, the CDR3 is TGCGCCAGCAGCTTCCTCTCGGGACAGGAGGATGTCACCTTC. It translates to CASSFLSGQEDVTF.

The chain joins TRBV11-2 to TRBJ2-2; D is unclear. Trimming removed 8 bases from V and 0 bases from J, with 13 bases in between. The length of the CDR3 is 15 residues. Germline values: CDR1 SGHAT, CDR2 FQNNGV. CDR3 sequence reads: CASHNHFANTGELFF. The DNA of the CDR3 is TGTGCCAGCCATAATCACTTCGCGAACACCGGGGAGCTGTTTTTT.

The V and J genes are TRBV6-2 or TRBV6-3 and TRBJ1-2; 7 bases line up with TRBD1. The V and J ends lost 4 bases and 4 bases, in that order; junction bases with no gene match: 6. Germline V gene sequence: CDR1 MNHEY, CDR2 SVGEGT. The CDR3 is made up of 14 amino acids. This CDR3 is CASSSPRQGYGYTF. The CDR3 nucleotides are TGTGCCAGCAGTTCCCCACGACAGGGCTATGGCTACACCTTC.

The gene calls are TRBV5-1 and TRBJ1-2, with D possibly matching TRBD1 (5 bases). Germline V gene sequence: CDR1 SGHRS, CDR2 YFSETQ. Trimming pared 4 bases from V and 8 bases from J, leaving 21 bases between. The CDR3 consists of 15 residues. This CDR3 reads CASSAEWAGSRGYTF. In DNA, the CDR3 is TGCGCCAGCAGCGCCGAATGGGCAGGGTCGAGGGGCTACACCTTC.

The chain couples TRBV5-1 to TRBJ2-1, with D possibly matching TRBD1 (6 bases). The CDR3 length is 12 residues. V was cut by 2 bases and J by 9 bases, with 9 bases left in between. Germline V gene lookup returns CDR1 SGHRS and CDR2 YFSETQ. CDR3 nucleotide sequence: TGCGCCAGCAGCTTACAGGGAGTTGAGCAGTTCTTC. Translation: CASSLQGVEQFF.

In nucleotides, the CDR3 is TGTGCCAGCAGTTACGCCGGGAGGAAGACCCAGTACTTC. It is translated as CASSYAGRKTQYF. The V call is TRBV6-2 or TRBV6-3, the J call TRBJ2-5, with 7 bases aligning to TRBD2. CDR1 is MNHEY and CDR2 is SVGEGT in the germline V gene. The junction had 3 bases not matched to a gene; V was cut back by 2 bases and J by 6 bases. The CDR3 is 13 amino acids.

DNA of the CDR3: TGCGCCAGCGGTAGAGTTTTAAGCTCCTACAATGAGCAGTTCTTC. Its translation: CASGRVLSSYNEQFF. The genes are TRBV5-1 and TRBJ2-1; D ambiguous. The CDR3 sequence is 15 residues long. Deletions cut 7 bases from V and 0 bases from J, with 14 bases between. CDR1 is SGHRS, CDR2 YFSETQ, per germline.

The chain has TRBV2 and TRBJ1-4; 9 bases are shared with TRBD1. V shed 2 bases, J shed 8 bases, and the junction held 6 bases outside the gene matches. CDR1 SNHLY and CDR2 FYNNEI come from the germline V gene. The CDR3 has 15 amino acids. CDR3 coding DNA: TGTGCCAGCAGTGAACCGGGACAGGGCAGGGAAAAACTGTTTTTT. Protein sequence: CASSEPGQGREKLFF.

In its sample, this clone was seen a few times. The genes are TRBV7-9 and TRBJ1-1; D is perhaps TRBD1 (5 bases). Germline CDR1 and CDR2: SEHNR and FQNEAQ (reference sequence). This CDR3 is built from 16 residues. Trimming removed 3 bases from V and 3 bases from J, with 17 bases in between. CDR3 sequence: CASSFAGGGEDTEAFF. As DNA, the CDR3 is TGTGCCAGCAGCTTCGCGGGCGGAGGGGAGGACACTGAAGCTTTCTTT.